What follows is one T cell receptor beta chain and its context. Its antigen target is currently unknown. Per-nucleotide qualities are absent, and no much larger clonotype sits a single base away. These data belong to a study of blood T cell repertoires in COVID-19 (dated by TCRdb to about 2020). Regarding the research as a whole: Collaborator samples came from the United States, Italy and Spain and covered acute and convalescent phases of COVID-19. Where HLA class I and class II types were available, the types were taken from metadata supplied by the sample provider, not from assay-based typing. The samples were drawn from the first 160 participants of the ongoing ImmuneRACE study and from more than 1,000 subjects provided by 6 global collaborators. The repertoires were released in a freely available public database intended as a resource for research on the immune response to SARS-CoV-2. Sample metadata almost always included a de-identified subject ID, COVID-19 status, age in years and sex. The dataset comprised deeply sampled blood TCRbeta repertoires from subjects exposed to, actively infected with, or recovered from COVID-19. The prospective study material was composed of cDNA or gDNA derived from T cells, B-cell-depleted T cells, or PBMCs. Summary of the overall study and its limitations: Clinical and demographic metadata were provided uncurated, with the amount varying by source and participant.

The germline V gene provides CDR1 SQVTM and CDR2 ANQGSEA. The CDR3 covers 13 residues, taking in both the cysteine and the phenylalanine. The read is trimmed to its CDR3 DNA, 39 bases read in frame from base 1. V is reduced by 6 bases and J by 3 bases, leaving a spacing of 13 bases between them. TCRbeta CDR3 regions were amplified from genomic DNA using the immunoSEQ Assay, a bias-controlled multiplex PCR. Per the original workflow: The number of nucleated cells in each sample was estimated by amplification of reference gene primers within the assay. Sequence reads were collapsed and filtered to measure the absolute abundance of every unique TCRbeta CDR3 rearrangement. Productive Simpson clonality was computed per sample as the square root of Simpson's diversity index over productive rearrangements. TCRdb obtained this table from immuneACCESS and retained in-frame rearrangements with V and J assigned. These tables miss some clones; where compared with another copy, unresolved V genes account for less than half of the shortfall, and the remainder is unexplained. The DNA was the basis for D and trimming; V, J and clone size are from that table. The sample table records about 300,000 clones; roughly nine tenths of these occur just once. The ten largest clones capture roughly 1.9% of the sample.

One collaborating source in Seattle enrolled patients while the patients were actively infected and followed the patients over time throughout the course of disease. Whole blood was collected in K2EDTA tubes by collaborating institutions according to the institutions' own protocols. Collaborator samples were shipped for TCRbeta analysis as frozen whole blood, isolated PBMCs, or DNA extracted from either sample type. The sequence was obtained from a woman aged 25-40 years with COVID-19, enrolled during active disease. The V and J segments used are TRBV29-1 and TRBJ2-3; too little of a D gene remains to name it. Sequencing was done on a sample of peripheral blood. The encoded CDR3 is CSVTISVTDTQYF. The DNA sequence is as follows: TGCAGCGTCACTATTTCGGTTACAGATACGCAGTATTTT.